This T cell receptor beta chain was observed in a study of read filtering for tumor transcriptome and immune sequencing. This clonotype was counted only a few times. Germline V gene sequence: CDR1 KGHSH, CDR2 LQKENI. Between the trimmed V and J ends, which lost 2 bases and 4 bases, there was a span of 8 bases. CDR3 size: 13 residues. Molecular barcoded adaptors covering alpha/delta and beta/gamma chains were used on about 0.4 ug RNA. TCRdb reanalysed the reads using MiXCR and keeps one entry per CDR3 protein. The sample lists about 93,000 distinct CDR3 sequences, around a fifth occurring once. Sequencing was performed on a population of CD138-negative cells sorted from bone marrow. This sequence originates from a donor at least 40 years old with multiple myeloma. The V and J genes are TRBV18 and TRBJ1-1, with D uncertain. In nucleotides, the CDR3 is TGTGCCAGCTCACCATCGCGAGGCACTGAAGCTTTCTTT. This sequence encodes CASSPSRGTEAFF.